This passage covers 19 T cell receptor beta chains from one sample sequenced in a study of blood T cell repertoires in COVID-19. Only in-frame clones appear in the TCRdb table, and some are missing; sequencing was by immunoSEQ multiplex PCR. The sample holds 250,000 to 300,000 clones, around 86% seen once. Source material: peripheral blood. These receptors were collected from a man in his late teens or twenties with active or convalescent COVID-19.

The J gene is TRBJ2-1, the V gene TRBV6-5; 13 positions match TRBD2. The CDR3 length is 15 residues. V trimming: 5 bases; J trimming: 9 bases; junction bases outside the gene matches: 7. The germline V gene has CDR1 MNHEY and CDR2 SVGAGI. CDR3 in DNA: TGTGCCAGCAGTACACTAGCGGGGGGGCCGGGTGAGCAGTTCTTC. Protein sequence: CASSTLAGGPGEQFF.

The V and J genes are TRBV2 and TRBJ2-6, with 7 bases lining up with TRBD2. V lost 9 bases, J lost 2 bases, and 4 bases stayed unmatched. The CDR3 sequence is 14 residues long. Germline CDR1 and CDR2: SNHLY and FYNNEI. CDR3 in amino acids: CASTREAGANVLTF. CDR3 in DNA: TGTGCCAGTACCCGGGAGGCTGGGGCCAACGTCCTGACTTTC.

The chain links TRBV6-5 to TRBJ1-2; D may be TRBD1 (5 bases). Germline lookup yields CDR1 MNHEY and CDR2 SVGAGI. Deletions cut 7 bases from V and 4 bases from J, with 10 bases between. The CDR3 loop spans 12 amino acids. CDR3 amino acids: CASNGGIYGYTF. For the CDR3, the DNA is TGTGCCAGCAATGGGGGGATCTATGGCTACACCTTC.

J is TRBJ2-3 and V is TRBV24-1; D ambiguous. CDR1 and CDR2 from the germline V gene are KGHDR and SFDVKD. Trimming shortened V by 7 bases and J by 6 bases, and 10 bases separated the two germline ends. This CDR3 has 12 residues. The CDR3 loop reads CATSAEADTQYF. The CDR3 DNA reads TGTGCCACCAGCGCGGAAGCCGATACGCAGTATTTT.

The CDR3 sequence: CASSPPGYYEQYF. DNA of the CDR3: TGTGCCAGCAGCCCCCCGGGGTACTACGAGCAGTACTTC. J is TRBJ2-7 and V is TRBV28; D possibly corresponds to TRBD2 (5 bases). Trimming stripped 6 bases from V and 3 bases from J, with 12 bases between. Germline V gene lookup returns CDR1 MDHEN and CDR2 SYDVKM. CDR3 length: 13 amino acids.

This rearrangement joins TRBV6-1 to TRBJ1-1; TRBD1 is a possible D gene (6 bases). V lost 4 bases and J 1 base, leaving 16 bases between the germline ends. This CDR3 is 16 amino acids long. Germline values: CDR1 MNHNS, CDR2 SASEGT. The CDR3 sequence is CASSAFGGASNTEAFF. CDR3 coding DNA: TGTGCCAGCAGTGCCTTTGGGGGGGCATCGAACACTGAAGCTTTCTTT.

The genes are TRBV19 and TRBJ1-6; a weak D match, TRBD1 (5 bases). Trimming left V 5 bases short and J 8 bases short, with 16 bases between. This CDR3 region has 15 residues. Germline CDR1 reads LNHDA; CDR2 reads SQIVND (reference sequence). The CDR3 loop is CASSHMDGRDSPLHF. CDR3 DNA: TGTGCCAGTAGTCACATGGATGGCAGGGATTCACCCCTCCACTTT.

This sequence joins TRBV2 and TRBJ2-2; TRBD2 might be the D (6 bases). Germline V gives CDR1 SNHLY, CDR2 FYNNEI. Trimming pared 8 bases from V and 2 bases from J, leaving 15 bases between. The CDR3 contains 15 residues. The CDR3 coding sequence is TGTGCCAGCCAACGTCTGGAGGGCAACACCGGGGAGCTGTTTTTT. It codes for CASQRLEGNTGELFF. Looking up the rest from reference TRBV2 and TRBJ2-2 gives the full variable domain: EPEVTQTPSHQVTQMGQEVILRCVPISNHLYFYWYRQILGQKVEFLVSFYNNEISEKSEIFDDQFSVERPDGSNFTLKIRSTKLEDSAMYFCASQRLEGNTGELFFGEGSRLTVL.

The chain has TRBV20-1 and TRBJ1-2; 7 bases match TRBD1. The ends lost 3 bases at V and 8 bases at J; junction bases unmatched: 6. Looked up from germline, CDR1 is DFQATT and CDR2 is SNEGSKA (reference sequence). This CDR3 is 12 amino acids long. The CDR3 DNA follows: TGCAGTGCTAGTGTAGGGGGCTGGGGCTACACCTTC. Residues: CSASVGGWGYTF.

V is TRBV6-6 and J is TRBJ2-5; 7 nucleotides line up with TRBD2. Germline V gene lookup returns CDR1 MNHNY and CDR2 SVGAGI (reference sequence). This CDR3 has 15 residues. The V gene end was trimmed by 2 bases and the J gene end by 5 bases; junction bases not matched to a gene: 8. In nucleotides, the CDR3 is TGTGCCAGCAGTTACCCCCCGGGGGGAACGGAGACCCAGTACTTC. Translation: CASSYPPGGTETQYF.

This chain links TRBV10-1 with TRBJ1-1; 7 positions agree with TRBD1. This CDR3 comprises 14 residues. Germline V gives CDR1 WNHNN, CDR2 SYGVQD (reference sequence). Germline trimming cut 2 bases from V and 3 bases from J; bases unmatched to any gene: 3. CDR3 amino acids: CASSEATGDTEAFF. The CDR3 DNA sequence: TGCGCCAGCAGTGAGGCTACAGGGGACACTGAAGCTTTCTTT.

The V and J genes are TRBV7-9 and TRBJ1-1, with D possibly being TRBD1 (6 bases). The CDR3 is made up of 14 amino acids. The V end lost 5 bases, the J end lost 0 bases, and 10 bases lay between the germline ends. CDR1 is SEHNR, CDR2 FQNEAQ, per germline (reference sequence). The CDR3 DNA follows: TGTGCCAGCAGCCCCAAGGGGGTGAACACTGAAGCTTTCTTT. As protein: CASSPKGVNTEAFF.

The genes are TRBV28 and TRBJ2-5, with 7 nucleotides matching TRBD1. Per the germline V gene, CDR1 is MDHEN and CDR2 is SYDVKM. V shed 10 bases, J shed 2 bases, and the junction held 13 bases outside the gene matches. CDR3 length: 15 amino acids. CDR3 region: CATQQGQYNQETQYF. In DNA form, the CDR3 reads TGTGCCACTCAGCAGGGACAGTACAATCAAGAGACCCAGTACTTC.

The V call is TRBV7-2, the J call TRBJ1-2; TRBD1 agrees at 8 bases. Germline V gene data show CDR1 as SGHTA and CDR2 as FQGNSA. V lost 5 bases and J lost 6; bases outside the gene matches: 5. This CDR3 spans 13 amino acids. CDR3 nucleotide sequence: TGTGCCAGCAGCCAGCCGGGACAGGATGGCTACACCTTC. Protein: CASSQPGQDGYTF.

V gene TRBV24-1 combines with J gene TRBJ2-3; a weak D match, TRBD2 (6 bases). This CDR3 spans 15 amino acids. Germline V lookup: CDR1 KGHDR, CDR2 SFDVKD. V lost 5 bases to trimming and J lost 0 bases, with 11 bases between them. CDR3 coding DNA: TGTGCCACCAGTGGCCCACTAGCAAGCACAGATACGCAGTATTTT. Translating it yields CATSGPLASTDTQYF.

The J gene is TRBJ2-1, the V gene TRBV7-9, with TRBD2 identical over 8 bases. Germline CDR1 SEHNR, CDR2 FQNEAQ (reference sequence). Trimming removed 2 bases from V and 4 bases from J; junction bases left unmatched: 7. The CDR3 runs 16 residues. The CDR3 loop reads CASSLRAGALYNEQFF. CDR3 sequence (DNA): TGTGCCAGCAGCTTACGAGCGGGAGCCCTATACAATGAGCAGTTCTTC.

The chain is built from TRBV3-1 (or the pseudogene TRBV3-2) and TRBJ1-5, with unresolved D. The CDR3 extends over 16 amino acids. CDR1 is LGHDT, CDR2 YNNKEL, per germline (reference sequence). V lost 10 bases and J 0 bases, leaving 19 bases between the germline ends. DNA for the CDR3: TGTGCCAACGTCCCTTCGGGAAGGTTTAGCAATCAGCCCCAGCATTTT. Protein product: CANVPSGRFSNQPQHF.

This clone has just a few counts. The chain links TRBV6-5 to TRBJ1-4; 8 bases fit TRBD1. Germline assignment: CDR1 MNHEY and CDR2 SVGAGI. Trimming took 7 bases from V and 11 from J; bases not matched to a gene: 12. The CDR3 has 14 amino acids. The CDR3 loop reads CASNGEAGGGKLFF. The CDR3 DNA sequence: TGTGCCAGCAATGGTGAAGCAGGGGGCGGGAAACTGTTTTTT.

CDR3 sequence: CASSLQRLGSDTQYF. CDR3 nucleotides: TGTGCCAGCAGCTTACAGAGACTAGGATCGGATACGCAGTATTTT. The chain carries TRBV7-2 and TRBJ2-3, with D maybe TRBD2 (6 bases). The V end was cut by 2 bases, the J end by 6 bases, with 15 bases between. Per the germline V gene, CDR1 is SGHTA and CDR2 is FQGNSA. The CDR3 runs 15 residues.